These T cell receptor beta chains were read from a single sample in a study of PD-1 blockade in classical Hodgkin lymphoma. Clones were read by immunoSEQ multiplex PCR, and TCRdb kept only the in-frame ones, dropping some. The sample holds about 25,000 clones, roughly 80% seen once. The sequences come from CD4+ T cells from blood, collected before the fourth cycle of nivolumab. These receptors all come from a human donor with classical Hodgkin lymphoma. The CDR3 runs from the conserved cysteine through the conserved F or W. A D gene is named only where the DNA matches it firmly.

J gene: TRBJ2-1
V gene: TRBV7-2
D gene: .
CDR3 protein: CASSLDDGVYNEQFF

J gene: TRBJ2-2
V gene: TRBV2
D gene: .
CDR3 protein: CASSASRPRGELFF

J gene: TRBJ1-1
V gene: TRBV28
D gene: TRBD1
CDR3 protein: CASSSTGTEAFF

J gene: TRBJ1-2
V gene: TRBV18
D gene: .
CDR3 protein: CASSPSGQSYGYTF

J gene: TRBJ1-1
V gene: TRBV11-3
D gene: TRBD1
CDR3 protein: CASSDPPGQVFQRGTEAFF

J gene: TRBJ2-5
V gene: TRBV18
D gene: .
CDR3 protein: CASSLDQGETQYF

J gene: TRBJ1-1
V gene: TRBV6-5
D gene: .
CDR3 protein: CASSTPGEGKAFF

J gene: TRBJ2-1
V gene: TRBV9
D gene: TRBD2
CDR3 protein: CASSVSSGEYNEQFF

J gene: TRBJ2-7
V gene: TRBV29-1
D gene: TRBD1
CDR3 protein: CSVDRGGQQYF

J gene: TRBJ1-4
V gene: TRBV4-2
D gene: .
CDR3 protein: CASSQEYRVGEKLFF

J gene: TRBJ1-1
V gene: TRBV5-1
D gene: .
CDR3 protein: CASSLEGGGTEAFF

J gene: TRBJ1-1
V gene: TRBV5-1
D gene: .
CDR3 protein: CASSLEADTEAFF

J gene: TRBJ1-2
V gene: TRBV7-3
D gene: TRBD1
CDR3 protein: CASSADRGYGYTF

J gene: TRBJ1-2
V gene: TRBV9
D gene: .
CDR3 protein: CASSGSSGDSYGYTF

J gene: TRBJ1-6
V gene: TRBV7-8
D gene: TRBD1
CDR3 protein: CASSWTQGAGNSPLHF

J gene: TRBJ2-1
V gene: TRBV2
D gene: TRBD2
CDR3 protein: CARTLAGGLSSYNEQFF

J gene: TRBJ1-2
V gene: TRBV28
D gene: .
CDR3 protein: CASSLGQTPGGYTF

J gene: TRBJ2-7
V gene: TRBV28
D gene: .
CDR3 protein: CATQIALIYEQYF

J gene: TRBJ2-2
V gene: TRBV5-1
D gene: TRBD2
CDR3 protein: CASSLGLAGTGELFF

J gene: TRBJ1-2
V gene: TRBV27
D gene: TRBD1
CDR3 protein: CASSSRDRGDYGYTF

J gene: TRBJ2-4
V gene: TRBV7-9
D gene: TRBD1
CDR3 protein: CASSLLGQGRDIQYF

J gene: TRBJ1-1
V gene: TRBV11-2
D gene: .
CDR3 protein: CASSFQGVNTEAFF

J gene: TRBJ2-7
V gene: TRBV5-4
D gene: TRBD2
CDR3 protein: CASSLQRGGRPYEQYF

J gene: TRBJ1-1
V gene: TRBV19
D gene: TRBD1
CDR3 protein: CASSVQGAFTEAFF

J gene: TRBJ2-3
V gene: TRBV9
D gene: .
CDR3 protein: CASSVDRGAGSADTQYF

J gene: TRBJ1-5
V gene: TRBV19
D gene: .
CDR3 protein: CASSISVGSNQPQHF

J gene: TRBJ2-3
V gene: TRBV6-5
D gene: TRBD2
CDR3 protein: CASSYLAGGPPDTQYF

J gene: TRBJ2-1
V gene: TRBV6-6
D gene: TRBD1
CDR3 protein: CASSRDRVNEQFF

J gene: TRBJ1-6
V gene: TRBV7-2
D gene: TRBD1
CDR3 protein: CASSFWTGEGSPLHF

J gene: TRBJ2-5
V gene: TRBV29-1
D gene: TRBD1
CDR3 protein: CSATSTGGEETQYF

J gene: TRBJ2-4
V gene: TRBV18
D gene: .
CDR3 protein: CASSPRSTGDIQYF

J gene: TRBJ2-3
V gene: TRBV11-3
D gene: .
CDR3 protein: CASSPRRQSEGTDTQYF

J gene: TRBJ1-4
V gene: TRBV30
D gene: .
CDR3 protein: CAWRRWTGQEKLFF

J gene: TRBJ2-1
V gene: TRBV4-2
D gene: TRBD2
CDR3 protein: CASSPERGTSSYNEQFF

J gene: TRBJ2-1
V gene: TRBV7-9
D gene: .
CDR3 protein: CASSLSWNEQFF

J gene: TRBJ2-3
V gene: TRBV18
D gene: .
CDR3 protein: CASSPTPTGDTQYF

J gene: TRBJ1-5
V gene: TRBV6-6
D gene: .
CDR3 protein: CASSPHDQPQHF

J gene: TRBJ1-1
V gene: TRBV7-2
D gene: .
CDR3 protein: CASRTQQNTEAFF

J gene: TRBJ2-7
V gene: TRBV7-2
D gene: TRBD1
CDR3 protein: CASSLAGTGFVEQYF

J gene: TRBJ2-2
V gene: TRBV6-5
D gene: .
CDR3 protein: CASSYSEGIHGELFF

J gene: TRBJ2-1
V gene: TRBV7-4
D gene: TRBD1
CDR3 protein: CASSTRSTGGGHNEQFF

J gene: TRBJ1-5
V gene: TRBV27
D gene: TRBD1
CDR3 protein: CASSLKWEGQLYSNQPQHF

J gene: TRBJ1-1
V gene: TRBV19
D gene: .
CDR3 protein: CASTRGRSQPNTEAFF

J gene: TRBJ1-5
V gene: TRBV5-5
D gene: .
CDR3 protein: CASSLTIRGDDQPQHF

J gene: TRBJ2-7
V gene: TRBV19
D gene: TRBD1
CDR3 protein: CATGPVAGGSYEQYF

J gene: TRBJ2-1
V gene: TRBV6-6
D gene: TRBD2
CDR3 protein: CASSRLAGDNEQFF

J gene: TRBJ1-1
V gene: TRBV7-9
D gene: .
CDR3 protein: CASSITGANTEAFF

J gene: TRBJ2-5
V gene: TRBV7-9
D gene: .
CDR3 protein: CASSLVGETQYF

J gene: TRBJ1-6
V gene: TRBV7-9
D gene: .
CDR3 protein: CASRAGTEHSPLHF

J gene: TRBJ2-1
V gene: TRBV7-2
D gene: TRBD2
CDR3 protein: CASSPAGRSYNEQFF

J gene: TRBJ2-6
V gene: TRBV5-8
D gene: .
CDR3 protein: CASSLSTRANVLTF

J gene: TRBJ2-7
V gene: TRBV7-3
D gene: .
CDR3 protein: CASSSNRDGEQYF

J gene: TRBJ1-2
V gene: TRBV28
D gene: .
CDR3 protein: CASRNFGDYSTNYGYTF

J gene: TRBJ2-5
V gene: TRBV5-1
D gene: .
CDR3 protein: CASSLRSGSETQYF